A single sample gave rise to the 13 T cell receptor beta chains below, sequenced in a study of OX40 agonist ivuxolimab in advanced cancers. The method was immunoSEQ multiplex PCR; TCRdb's version includes in-frame clones alone and lacks a portion of them. The sample consists of more than 20,000 clones, roughly three quarters of them appearing once. The material sequenced was CD4+ or CD8+ T cells sorted from blood, taken in a trial of the OX40 agonist ivuxolimab. The receptors derive from an adult with an advanced solid tumor such as melanoma, head and neck, liver or kidney cancer.

The CDR3 loop reads CASSVGFPTGINEKLFF. The CDR3 DNA sequence: TGTGCCAGCAGCGTTGGGTTTCCGACAGGTATTAATGAAAAACTGTTTTTT. This sequence joins TRBV9 and TRBJ1-4, with a tentative D call TRBD1 (6 bases). Germline CDR1 and CDR2: SGDLS and YYNGEE. This CDR3 is built from 17 residues. Trimming pared 2 bases from V and 4 bases from J, leaving 18 bases between.

The rearrangement links TRBV9 to TRBJ2-7; the D gene could be TRBD1 or TRBD2 (7 bases each). This CDR3 has 14 amino acids. Deletions cut 0 bases from V and 3 bases from J, with 10 bases between. Per the germline V gene, CDR1 is SGDLS and CDR2 is YYNGEE. The CDR3 here is CASSVGRGGYEQYF. DNA for the CDR3: TGTGCCAGCAGCGTAGGCAGGGGGGGCTACGAGCAGTACTTC. The complete variable domain, with remaining parts taken from reference TRBV9 and TRBJ2-7, reads DSGVTQTPKHLITATGQRVTLRCSPRSGDLSVYWYQQSLDQGLQFLIQYYNGEERAKGNILERFSAQQFPDLHSELNLSSLELGDSALYFCASSVGRGGYEQYFGPGTRLTVT.

This clone is medium-sized within its sample. The chain links TRBV11-2 to TRBJ2-3; D unresolved. Trimming removed 5 bases at V and 1 base at J, with 10 bases between. The CDR3 totals 14 residues. Germline V CDR1 and CDR2: SGHAT, FQNNGV. The CDR3 region is CASSPAPGTDTQYF. CDR3 coding DNA: TGTGCCAGCAGCCCCGCCCCTGGCACAGATACGCAGTATTTT. Together with reference TRBV11-2 and TRBJ2-3, the CDR3 gives the full variable domain: EAGVAQSPRYKIIEKRQSVAFWCNPISGHATLYWYQQILGQGPKLLIQFQNNGVVDDSQLPKDRFSAERLKGVDSTLKIQPAKLEDSAVYLCASSPAPGTDTQYFGPGTRLTVL.

The CDR3 region is CASSEDSFYEQYF. The CDR3 coding sequence is TGTGCCAGCAGCGAGGACAGTTTCTACGAGCAGTACTTC. The chain joins TRBV14 to TRBJ2-7; a weak D match, TRBD1 (6 bases). The CDR3 has 13 residues. Trimming removed 5 bases from V and 3 bases from J, with 11 bases in between. Germline loops: CDR1 SGHDN, CDR2 FVKESK.

The chain's CDR3 is CASGSTSGDEQFF. The CDR3 DNA is TGTGCTAGTGGCTCTACGTCGGGAGATGAGCAGTTCTTC. The chain combines TRBV12-5 with TRBJ2-1, with D tentatively TRBD2 (6 bases). The CDR3 loop spans 13 amino acids. Germline CDR1 and CDR2: LGHNT and FRNRAP. The V end was cut by 6 bases, the J end by 8 bases, with 14 bases between. Full variable domain (rest looked up from reference TRBV12-5 and TRBJ2-1): DARVTQTPRHKVTEMGQEVTMRCQPILGHNTVFWYRQTMMQGLELLAYFRNRAPLDDSGMPKDRFSAEMPDATLATLKIQPSEPRDSAVYFCASGSTSGDEQFFGPGTRLTVL.

The rearrangement uses TRBV4-1 and TRBJ2-4, with unresolved D. The CDR3 is 15 amino acids. Germline V gene sequence: CDR1 MGHRA, CDR2 YSYEKL. The ends were cut back, 1 base at V and 8 bases at J, with 15 bases in the middle. DNA for the CDR3: TGCGCCAGCAGCCAAGGTTCTGGAGCCGTGTACATTCAGTACTTC. Protein: CASSQGSGAVYIQYF.

The chain carries TRBV7-9 and TRBJ2-5, with TRBD2 identical over 14 bases. The closer fit of TRBJ2-7 to the DNA end suggests the J call may be wrong. Germline V gene lookup returns CDR1 SEHNR and CDR2 FQNEAQ (reference sequence). CDR3 length: 16 residues. The CDR3 nucleotides are TGTGCCAGCAGCTTCCCCGGGACTAGCGGGGGATACGAGCAGTACTTC. This translates into CASSFPGTSGGYEQYF.

This chain links TRBV28 with TRBJ1-2, with a weak D call TRBD1 (6 bases). CDR1 and CDR2 (germline): MDHEN, SYDVKM. The V end lost 6 bases, the J end lost 1 base, and 21 bases lay between the germline ends. The CDR3 is 17 residues long. CDR3 sequence: CASRNRDKGNFNYGYTF. CDR3 DNA sequence: TGTGCCAGCAGGAACCGGGACAAGGGAAATTTTAACTATGGCTACACCTTC.

In this sample, this clone turned up once. The V and J genes are TRBV5-1 and TRBJ1-6; TRBD1 agrees at 10 bases. Germline CDR1 is SGHRS and CDR2 is YFSETQ. With 8 bases clipped from V and 6 bases from J, the junction kept 14 bases outside the gene matches. This CDR3 has 17 residues. The CDR3 reads CARHGDRQGASNSPLHF. CDR3 in DNA: TGCGCCAGACACGGGGACAGACAGGGGGCCTCTAATTCACCCCTCCACTTT.

The chain has TRBV19 and TRBJ2-5, with 10 bases matching TRBD2. Losses at the gene ends were 5 bases for V and 5 bases for J; bases not matched to a gene: 5. The CDR3 has 14 residues. Germline CDR1 reads LNHDA; CDR2 reads SQIVND (reference sequence). In DNA form, the CDR3 reads TGTGCCAGTAGTTTGTTAGCGGGAGGTGAGACCCAGTACTTC. It is translated as CASSLLAGGETQYF.

The chain recombines TRBV4-1 with TRBJ1-4; weak D call: TRBD1 (6 bases). Trimming removed 2 bases from V and 2 bases from J, with 9 bases in between. The CDR3 spans 15 residues. The germline V gene encodes CDR1 MGHRA and CDR2 YSYEKL. The chain's CDR3 is CASSQSDSTNEKLFF. For the CDR3, the DNA is TGCGCCAGCAGCCAATCGGACAGTACTAATGAAAAACTGTTTTTT.

The chain links TRBV10-3 to TRBJ1-2; maybe TRBD1 (6 bases). The CDR3 covers 16 residues. The germline V gene has CDR1 ENHRY and CDR2 SYGVKD. V was cut by 2 bases and J by 8 bases, with 21 bases left in between. CDR3 sequence reads: CAISETTPRQGRGYTF. The DNA of the CDR3 is TGTGCCATCAGTGAGACAACCCCACGGCAGGGGCGCGGCTACACCTTC.

The CDR3 here is CASPPSRGPPHEQYF. In DNA, the CDR3 is TGCGCCAGCCCCCCCTCGAGGGGCCCCCCCCACGAGCAGTACTTC. V is TRBV23-1 and J is TRBJ2-7; D tentatively reads TRBD1 or TRBD2 (5 bases each). TRBV23-1 falls under the ORF class, with uncertain function. This CDR3 spans 15 amino acids. Trimming cost V 8 bases and J 5 bases, with 22 bases left between them.